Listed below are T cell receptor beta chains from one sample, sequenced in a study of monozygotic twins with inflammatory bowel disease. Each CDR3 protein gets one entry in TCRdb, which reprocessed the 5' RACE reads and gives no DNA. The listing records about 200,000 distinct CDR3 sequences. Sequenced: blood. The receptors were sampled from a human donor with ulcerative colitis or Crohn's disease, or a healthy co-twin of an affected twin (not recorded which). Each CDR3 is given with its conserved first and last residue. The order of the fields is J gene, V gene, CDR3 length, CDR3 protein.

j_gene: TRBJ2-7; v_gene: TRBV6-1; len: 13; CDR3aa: CASSEYPPPGQYF
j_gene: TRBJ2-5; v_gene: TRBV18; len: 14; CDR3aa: CASSSTGGLETQYF
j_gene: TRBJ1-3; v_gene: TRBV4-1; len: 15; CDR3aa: CASSQQSSSGNTIYF
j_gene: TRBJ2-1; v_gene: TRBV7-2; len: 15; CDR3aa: CASSLSRGAYNEQFF
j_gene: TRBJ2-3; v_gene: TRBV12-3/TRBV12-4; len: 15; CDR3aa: CASSLAGRVADTQYF
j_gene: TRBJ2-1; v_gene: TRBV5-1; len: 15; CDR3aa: CASSLGADSYNEQFF
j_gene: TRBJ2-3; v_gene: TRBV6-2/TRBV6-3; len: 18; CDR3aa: CASSSPTTSGMFADTQYF
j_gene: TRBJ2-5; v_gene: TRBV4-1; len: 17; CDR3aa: CASSQEGGGLYQETQYF
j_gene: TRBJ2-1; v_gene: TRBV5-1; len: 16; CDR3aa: CASSLAWGPSGDEQFF
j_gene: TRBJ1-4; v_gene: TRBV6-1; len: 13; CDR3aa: CASKQGYNEKLFF
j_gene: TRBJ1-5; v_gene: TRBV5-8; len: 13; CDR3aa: CASSQTGPLTQHF
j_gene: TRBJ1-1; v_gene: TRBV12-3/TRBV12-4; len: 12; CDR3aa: CASSNRRPEAFF
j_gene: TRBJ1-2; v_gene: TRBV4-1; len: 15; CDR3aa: CASKKTDADLEGYTF
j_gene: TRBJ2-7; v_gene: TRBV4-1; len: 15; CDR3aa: CASSLGPDGSYEQYF
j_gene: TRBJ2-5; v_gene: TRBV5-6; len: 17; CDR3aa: CASSLDYPGNFQETQYF
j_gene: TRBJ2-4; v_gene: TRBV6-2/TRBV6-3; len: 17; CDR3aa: CASSSRTSGLAKNIQYF
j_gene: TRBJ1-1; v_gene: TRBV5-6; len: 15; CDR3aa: CASSSTWGEGTEAFF
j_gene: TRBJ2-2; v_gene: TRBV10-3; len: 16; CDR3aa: CAISDRTEKYTGELFF